The 21 T cell receptor beta chains given below trace back to one sample, sequenced in a study of Ad26.COV2.S vaccination and SARS-CoV-2 variants. The treatment here: over 15 received Ad26.COV2.S at low or high dose, single or two shots; about 5 received placebo; per-sample allocation not given. Material that was analyzed had been drawn on day 63 after the first vaccine or placebo injection. Using immunoSEQ multiplex PCR, the repertoire was profiled, and TCRdb retains in-frame clones only, with some absent. The table shows some 340,000 clones, with roughly 86% occurring only once. This material consisted of peripheral blood, taken in a trial of Ad26.COV2.S vaccine versus placebo. Receptors originate from a person aged 18-60 years who received the Ad26.COV2.S COVID-19 vaccine or a placebo.

The J gene is TRBJ1-2, the V gene TRBV6-1; 9 nucleotides agree with TRBD1. This CDR3 region has 19 residues. Germline lookup yields CDR1 MNHNS and CDR2 SASEGT. V trimming: 0 bases; J trimming: 5 bases; junction bases outside the gene matches: 16. CDR3 loop: CASSEARALTGTGSYGYTF. The CDR3 nucleotides read TGTGCCAGCAGTGAAGCGCGGGCTTTAACCGGGACAGGGAGTTATGGCTACACCTTC.

The rearrangement joins TRBV4-3 to TRBJ1-2; D unresolved. V was shortened by 3 bases and J by 2 bases, with 10 bases between the two germline ends. The CDR3 has 14 residues. CDR1 and CDR2 (germline): LGHNA, YSLEER. CDR3 DNA: TGCGCCAGCAGCCACGGCGAGGAGAACTATGGCTACACCTTC. Residues: CASSHGEENYGYTF.

The chain joins TRBV7-9 to TRBJ2-2; no clear D. CDR3 length equals 16 residues. The V gene lost 5 bases and the J gene lost 7 bases, with 20 bases spanning the gap. Germline V CDR1 and CDR2: SEHNR, FQNEAQ (reference sequence). CDR3 sequence (DNA): TGTGCCAGCAGCCGTTCGGTGATAGCACCGGTCGGGGAGCTGTTTTTT. This sequence encodes CASSRSVIAPVGELFF.

This clone occurred a few times. CDR3 residues: CASSALGIRRSSYNEQFF. The CDR3 DNA follows: TGTGCCAGCAGTGCCCTTGGAATCCGGCGGAGCTCCTACAATGAGCAGTTCTTC. The genes are TRBV6-1 and TRBJ2-1; D unclear. This CDR3 has 18 residues. The V gene lost 4 bases and the J gene lost 0 bases, with 19 bases spanning the gap. The V gene's germline CDR1 is MNHNS and CDR2 SASEGT.

CDR3 DNA sequence: TGTGCCATCAGTGCGCTAGCGGGGGGGCAAGAGACCCAGTACTTC. Protein product: CAISALAGGQETQYF. The rearrangement links TRBV10-3 to TRBJ2-5, with 12 bases fitting TRBD2. Germline V CDR1 and CDR2: ENHRY, SYGVKD. This CDR3 has 15 amino acids. The junction had 2 bases not matched to a gene; V was cut back by 4 bases and J by 2 bases.

The chain combines TRBV7-6 with TRBJ2-2, with D tentatively TRBD2 (6 bases). Germline CDR1 and CDR2: SGHVS and FNYEAQ. The CDR3 spans 13 residues. V lost 8 bases and J 6 bases, leaving 13 bases between the germline ends. The CDR3 reads CASSGEGAGELFF. CDR3 bases: TGTGCCAGCTCGGGGGAAGGGGCCGGGGAGCTGTTTTTT.

The chain recombines TRBV6-2 or TRBV6-3 with TRBJ2-5; a possible D gene is TRBD2 (5 bases). CDR1 and CDR2 (germline): MNHEY, SVGEGT. V gave up 5 bases and J gave up 1 base, with 11 bases separating them. The CDR3 runs 14 residues. The DNA of the CDR3 is TGTGCCAGCAGTACTAGTTTCCCCCAAGAGACCCAGTACTTC. Protein product: CASSTSFPQETQYF.

This clone appeared a few times. The chain couples TRBV29-1 to TRBJ1-2; TRBD1 agrees at 7 bases. Per the germline V gene, CDR1 is SQVTM and CDR2 is ANQGSEA. The CDR3 length is 14 residues. Unmatched junction bases numbered 7, after V lost 4 bases and J lost 2 bases. CDR3 sequence (DNA): TGCAGCGTTGGCTTCATACAGGGGAACTATGGCTACACCTTC. Its protein is CSVGFIQGNYGYTF.

This chain uses TRBV19 with TRBJ2-5; D is uncertain. V dropped 0 bases and J dropped 5 bases, with 16 bases sitting between them. Germline V gives CDR1 LNHDA, CDR2 SQIVND (reference sequence). The CDR3 length is 16 residues. The CDR3 protein is CASSIEVGISTETQYF. The DNA of the CDR3 is TGTGCCAGTAGTATAGAAGTGGGGATCTCCACGGAGACCCAGTACTTC.

The chain carries TRBV19 and TRBJ2-5, with 9 bases matching TRBD1. The CDR3 spans 14 residues. Germline V CDR1 and CDR2: LNHDA, SQIVND (reference sequence). Losses at the gene ends were 6 bases for V and 4 bases for J; bases not matched to a gene: 6. The CDR3: CASRWTGDGETQYF. The DNA for the CDR3 is TGTGCCAGTAGATGGACAGGGGATGGAGAGACCCAGTACTTC.

The V call is TRBV6-1, the J call TRBJ1-5; D call uncertain. The CDR3 extends over 16 amino acids. V lost 3 bases and J lost 0, with 12 bases in between. Germline CDR1 reads MNHNS; CDR2 reads SASEGT. The CDR3 DNA reads TGTGCCAGCAGTGAGTTTCAGGTGTATAGCAATCAGCCCCAGCATTTT. Its protein is CASSEFQVYSNQPQHF.

This clone came up a few times. V and J are TRBV6-5 and TRBJ2-2; 7 bases line up with TRBD2. The trim removed 5 bases at V and 0 bases at J, leaving 3 bases unmatched. From germline, CDR1 is MNHEY and CDR2 SVGAGI. The CDR3 covers 15 residues. The CDR3 loop reads CASSRDYSNTGELFF. The CDR3 DNA reads as TGTGCCAGCAGTCGGGACTACTCGAACACCGGGGAGCTGTTTTTT.

The gene calls are TRBV5-1 and TRBJ1-1, with a tentative D call TRBD1 (5 bases). CDR3 size: 17 residues. Germline V gene data show CDR1 as SGHRS and CDR2 as YFSETQ. Trimming shortened V by 5 bases and J by 2 bases, and 22 bases separated the two germline ends. The chain's CDR3 is CASRPGGAKTDNTEAFF. CDR3 sequence (DNA): TGCGCCAGCAGACCAGGCGGGGCCAAAACCGACAACACTGAAGCTTTCTTT.

This chain joins TRBV28 and TRBJ1-2; no reliable D call. This CDR3 has 12 residues. Germline V gene data show CDR1 as MDHEN and CDR2 as SYDVKM. Trimming removed 1 base at V and 5 bases at J, with 5 bases between. CDR3 in DNA: TGTGCCAGCAGTTTATTTCCATATGGCTACACCTTC. It translates to CASSLFPYGYTF.

V usage is TRBV6-2 or TRBV6-3 and J usage is TRBJ2-7, with D tentatively TRBD2 (7 bases). Germline V gene lookup returns CDR1 MNHEY and CDR2 SVGEGT. Trimming pared 3 bases from V and 3 bases from J, leaving 21 bases between. There are 17 residues in the CDR3. The DNA for the CDR3 is TGTGCCAGCAGTTATTCAGGGAGGGGGTCCGGCCTCTACGAGCAGTACTTC. This gives the protein CASSYSGRGSGLYEQYF.

The chain is built from TRBV5-1 and TRBJ2-7, with 9 bases matching TRBD2. The V gene's germline CDR1 is SGHRS and CDR2 YFSETQ. CDR3 size: 14 residues. J gave up 8 bases and V 4 bases, and 10 bases lay outside the gene matches. CDR3: CASSPQAGGTQQYF. In nucleotides, the CDR3 is TGCGCCAGCAGCCCTCAAGCGGGGGGTACTCAGCAGTACTTC.

This sequence joins TRBV11-2 and TRBJ1-1, with a weak D call TRBD1 (5 bases). Germline CDR1 is SGHAT and CDR2 is FQNNGV. V gave up 4 bases and J gave up 0 bases, with 12 bases separating them. The CDR3 runs to 15 residues. As DNA, the CDR3 is TGTGCCAGCAGCTCGGCGGGGACCTTGAACACTGAAGCTTTCTTT. It translates to CASSSAGTLNTEAFF.

This clone occurred a few times. The rearrangement links TRBV6-1 to TRBJ2-4; 8 nucleotides line up with TRBD1. V trimming: 0 bases; J trimming: 0 bases; junction bases outside the gene matches: 13. Germline CDR1 MNHNS, CDR2 SASEGT. The CDR3 loop spans 20 amino acids. The CDR3 DNA follows: TGTGCCAGCAGTGAAGCCCCTCTGGCAGGGGGCGATTCAGCCAAAAACATTCAGTACTTC. Its protein product is CASSEAPLAGGDSAKNIQYF.

As DNA, the CDR3 is TGCGCCAGCAGCCAAGGGGGGGACTACAATGAGCAGTTCTTC. Its protein product is CASSQGGDYNEQFF. This chain uses TRBV4-3 with TRBJ2-1; D possibly corresponds to TRBD2 (6 bases). The CDR3 covers 14 residues. Germline-derived CDR1 and CDR2 are LGHNA and YSLEER. The V end lost 1 base, the J end lost 3 bases, and 7 bases lay between the germline ends.

In its sample, this clone was seen a few times. V and J are TRBV3-1 (or the pseudogene TRBV3-2) and TRBJ2-7, with D maybe TRBD1 (6 bases). Germline CDR1 reads LGHDT; CDR2 reads YNNKEL (reference sequence). Trimming pared 4 bases from V and 0 bases from J, leaving 10 bases between. The CDR3 covers 14 residues. CDR3 protein: CASSRRQVSYEQYF. In DNA, the CDR3 is TGTGCCAGCAGCCGCCGACAGGTCTCCTACGAGCAGTACTTC.

This chain uses TRBV6-1 with TRBJ1-2, with D maybe TRBD1 (6 bases). V was shortened by 0 bases and J by 4 bases, with 12 bases between the two germline ends. The germline V gene encodes CDR1 MNHNS and CDR2 SASEGT. The CDR3 contains 15 residues. The CDR3: CASSEAHGGSYGYTF. The DNA for the CDR3 is TGTGCCAGCAGTGAAGCGCATGGGGGCAGCTATGGCTACACCTTC.